This TCR beta chain was captured by sequencing in a study of Graves' ophthalmopathy and Graves' hyperthyroidism (dated by TCRdb to 2016 to 2019). About the study as a whole: Peripheral blood samples were taken at the time of initial diagnosis, before any treatment was given. In total, over 130 blood samples were TCR-sequenced: some 43 ophthalmopathy, some 72 hyperthyroidism and roughly 17 hyperthyroidism-to-ophthalmopathy patients. For independent validation, a separate cohort was made up of some 19 hyperthyroidism patients plus 17 patients who later progressed from hyperthyroidism to ophthalmopathy. The study used signatures of the TCR beta repertoire to tell Graves' ophthalmopathy apart from Graves' hyperthyroidism and to predict which patients would progress to ophthalmopathy. Once sampling was done, hyperthyroidism patients were given methimazole at a starting dose of 30 mg daily, while ophthalmopathy patients were given high-dose intravenous methylprednisolone. To explore V-J signatures distinguishing ophthalmopathy from hyperthyroidism, a discovery set of about a hundred patients (about 44 ophthalmopathy, roughly 55 stable hyperthyroidism) was enrolled. In roughly 6 hyperthyroidism patients, T-cell repertoires of thyroid tissue and blood were compared. Here is what the overall study found, with its caveats: No statistical method was used to set the sample size in advance, and the investigators knew which group each participant was assigned to. Most expanded thyroid clonotypes with frequency above 0.001 were also detected in blood, suggesting blood repertoires may reflect the thyroid immune response. In validation, the model predicted ophthalmopathy progression with more than 70% sensitivity and 72% to 80% specificity; eleven to twelve predicted patients were CT-confirmed with GO in a median of approximately six months. Ophthalmopathy was separated from stable hyperthyroidism by the 13-signature model with about 88% sensitivity and about 81% specificity in cross-validation and with 80%/75% in the test set.

The sample holds many counts of this clonotype. What this receptor recognizes is not known. The sample holds no much larger clone one base away, and base qualities are not on file. Patients with ophthalmopathy had moderately to severely active disease, with a Clinical Activity Score of 3 or more, a NOSPECS grade of 4 or more, and a disease duration of less than 3 months. Anyone with other autoimmune diseases, uncontrolled infections, pregnancy or lactation was excluded from the study. Diagnosis was based on clinical symptoms, serum thyroxine, TRAb, thyroid ultrasound and orbital computed tomography. Ficoll-Paque density gradient centrifugation was used to isolate PBMCs from approximately 11 ml of fresh peripheral blood. Total RNA was extracted using Trizol reagent, and RNA quality was checked on an Agilent 2100 Bioanalyzer. The V and J ends are trimmed by 6 bases and 3 bases, leaving 14 bases between them. The CDR3 covers 13 residues, taking in both the cysteine and the phenylalanine. The read is trimmed to its CDR3 DNA, 39 bases read in frame from base 1. CDR1 DFQATT and CDR2 SNEGSKA are derived from the germline V gene (reference sequence).

TCR beta CDR3 regions were amplified from RNA transcripts for repertoire sequencing. A first-round RT-PCR used HTBI primers with the Qiagen OneStep RT-PCR kit, followed by a second-round multiplex PCR, size selection and purification. Libraries were sequenced paired-end with 100 bp reads on an Illumina HiSeq2000. In the original analysis: SOAPnuke was used to process the reads, throwing out any read that had adapters, had uncalled bases, had a mean Phred below 15, or lacked an exact constant-primer or identifier match. High-quality paired reads were merged with COPE v1.2.5. Clonotypes were defined as unique nucleotide sequences and were aligned to IMGT TRB V, D and J references using MiTCR v1.1. The analysis was limited to V-J combinations with a frequency above 0.0001, which together covered just over 98% of the repertoires. For each V-J combination, a TCR clonal expansion and chaos score was defined as the ratio of F50 clonal expansion to chaos observed in the TCRdist matrix. Welch's t-statistics and random forest were used to reduce the features to approximately 13 V-J combinations, which were then used as input to a naive Bayes classifier. The Morisita-Horn index was used to measure how similar the thyroid and blood repertoires were. The public sequencing data were trimmed at Q25 with fastp and processed into clonotypes with MiXCR by TCRdb, which kept only in-frame beta chains. Identical CDR3 protein sequences are pooled into one entry, listed with their most common genes and DNA. The V and J calls, along with clone size, are taken from TCRdb and not from the paper's own processing. The sample has fewer than 350,000 distinct CDR3 sequences on record, roughly 16% of them singletons. The ten top clones hold approximately 13% of the sample.

Sequencing input: peripheral blood. The V and J segments used are TRBV20-1 and TRBJ1-2; no D gene call is confident. This receptor was identified in an adult man with Graves' ophthalmopathy. The DNA sequence is as follows: TGCAGTGCAAAACCCAGTGAGGACTATGGCTACACCTTC. The resulting protein is CSAKPSEDYGYTF.